One and the same sample provided the 27 T cell receptor beta chains below, sequenced in a study of OX40 agonist ivuxolimab in advanced cancers. Using immunoSEQ multiplex PCR, the repertoire was profiled, and TCRdb retains in-frame clones only, with some absent. The sample holds fewer than 65,000 clones, 82% seen once. The sample was CD4+ or CD8+ T cells sorted from blood, taken in a trial of the OX40 agonist ivuxolimab. The receptors were gathered from an adult with an advanced solid tumor such as melanoma, head and neck, liver or kidney cancer.

The count of this clone is one. J is TRBJ2-7 and V is TRBV28, with D tentatively TRBD1 (5 bases). The V gene's germline CDR1 is MDHEN and CDR2 SYDVKM. The CDR3 loop spans 16 amino acids. Trimming stripped 4 bases from V and 2 bases from J, with 18 bases between. The CDR3, as DNA: TGTGCCAGCAGTTCGATTACCAGGGCCCCACCCTACGAGCAGTACTTC. This gives the protein CASSSITRAPPYEQYF.

This clone has only one observation. The chain links TRBV11-2 to TRBJ2-2, with no clear D. The CDR3 covers 12 residues. V lost 5 bases and J 3 bases, leaving 4 bases between the germline ends. Germline V gene sequence: CDR1 SGHAT, CDR2 FQNNGV. For the CDR3, the DNA is TGTGCCAGCAGCCCTCACACCGGGGAGCTGTTTTTT. Translating it yields CASSPHTGELFF.

About this clone itself: The germline gene is not matched at one end of the junction; a read error may be the cause. The chain employs TRBV18 and TRBJ1-2, with D unresolved. This CDR3 contains 13 residues. Per germline, CDR1 KGHSH and CDR2 LQKENI. CDR3 residues: CASSLRAADGYAF. The CDR3 DNA reads as TGTGCCAGCTCACTCCGCGCCGCGGACGGCTACGCCTTC.

The genes are TRBV27 and TRBJ1-6; tentatively, D is TRBD1 (5 bases). The CDR3 covers 12 residues. Germline V gives CDR1 MNHEY, CDR2 SMNVEV (reference sequence). Trimming pared 6 bases from V and 12 bases from J, leaving 12 bases between. DNA of the CDR3: TGTGCCAGCAGCTGGGCAGGGAAACCCCTCCACTTT. This sequence encodes CASSWAGKPLHF.

The J gene is TRBJ1-6, the V gene TRBV2, with D perhaps TRBD1 (5 bases). Looked up from germline, CDR1 is SNHLY and CDR2 is FYNNEI. The V gene lost 6 bases and the J gene lost 6 bases, with 15 bases spanning the gap. This CDR3 is 15 amino acids long. As DNA, the CDR3 is TGTGCCAGCAGGAAGACAGATAACCCTAATTCACCCCTCCACTTT. Residues: CASRKTDNPNSPLHF.

V is TRBV29-1 and J is TRBJ1-2, with TRBD1 matching over 7 bases. Trimming cost V 6 bases and J 6 bases; bases outside gene matches: 10. The CDR3 consists of 13 residues. The germline V gene has CDR1 SQVTM and CDR2 ANQGSEA. The CDR3 DNA reads as TGCAGCGTGAGAGGGGGCCAGGGGGATGGCTACACCTTC. It is translated as CSVRGGQGDGYTF.

A word on this clone: Other nucleotide sequences in the sample specify the same CDR3. The chain employs TRBV7-2 and TRBJ2-5; D might be TRBD1 or TRBD2, each matching 5 bases. Germline CDR1 reads SGHTA; CDR2 reads FQGNSA. This CDR3 is built from 14 residues. V was pared by 4 bases and J by 2 bases, with 11 bases between. CDR3 DNA: TGTGCCAGCAGCTCAGGGACGTCTCAAGAGACCCAGTACTTC. Translation: CASSSGTSQETQYF.

The gene calls are TRBV18 and TRBJ1-1; tentatively, D is TRBD1 (5 bases). The CDR3 has 14 amino acids. From germline, CDR1 is KGHSH and CDR2 LQKENI. With 3 bases removed from V and 2 bases from J, the gap between germline ends came to 10 bases. The CDR3 DNA sequence: TGTGCCAGCTCACCCCCCGGGGCTAACACTGAAGCTTTCTTT. It is translated as CASSPPGANTEAFF. The full variable domain, completed using reference TRBV18 and TRBJ1-1, is NAGVMQNPRHLVRRRGQEARLRCSPMKGHSHVYWYRQLPEEGLKFMVYLQKENIIDESGMPKERFSAEFPKEGPSILRIQQVVRGDSAAYFCASSPPGANTEAFFGQGTRLTVV.

The gene calls are TRBV2 and TRBJ2-1; the D gene is possibly TRBD2 (5 bases). This CDR3 has 11 residues. The V and J ends lost 11 bases and 5 bases respectively, with 10 bases between them. Germline-derived CDR1 and CDR2 are SNHLY and FYNNEI. The CDR3 DNA follows: TGTGCCCAGTCGGGGAACAATGAGCAGTTCTTC. Translated: CAQSGNNEQFF.

V is TRBV6-6 and J is TRBJ2-6, with no clear D. Per the germline V gene, CDR1 is MNHNY and CDR2 is SVGAGI (reference sequence). This CDR3 region has 15 residues. V was trimmed by 8 bases and J by 0 bases, leaving 11 bases between them. The CDR3 is CASLGGPSGANVLTF. CDR3 DNA sequence: TGTGCCAGCCTCGGTGGCCCCTCTGGGGCCAACGTCCTGACTTTC.

V gene TRBV6-6 combines with J gene TRBJ1-1; a possible D gene is TRBD1 (6 bases). The CDR3 has 15 residues. The ends were cut back, 0 bases at V and 3 bases at J, with 11 bases in the middle. In germline, CDR1 is MNHNY, CDR2 SVGAGI (reference sequence). The CDR3 sequence: CASSYSATGDTEAFF. The CDR3 DNA is TGTGCCAGCAGTTACTCGGCGACAGGTGACACTGAAGCTTTCTTT.

V usage is TRBV6-5 and J usage is TRBJ2-3; tentatively, D is TRBD2 (6 bases). V lost 4 bases and J lost 6, with 14 bases in between. From germline, CDR1 is MNHEY and CDR2 SVGAGI. CDR3 length equals 14 residues. CDR3 nucleotide sequence: TGTGCCAGCAGTTTCCTAGCGTTAAGGGATACGCAGTATTTT. Translation: CASSFLALRDTQYF.

This sequence joins TRBV14 and TRBJ2-3, with D hard to call. Germline V gene data show CDR1 as SGHDN and CDR2 as FVKESK. The CDR3 contains 17 residues. Trimming removed 4 bases at V and 0 bases at J, with 17 bases between. CDR3 sequence: CASSPPLRRLSTDTQYF. In DNA, the CDR3 is TGTGCCAGCAGCCCCCCCCTTCGTAGACTCAGCACAGATACGCAGTATTTT.

This chain connects TRBV18 to TRBJ1-5; D ambiguous. CDR1 is KGHSH, CDR2 LQKENI, per germline. V lost 6 bases and J lost 1, with 13 bases in between. The CDR3 has 15 residues. DNA of the CDR3: TGTGCCAGCTCCCTCGACGGGATAAGCAATCAGCCCCAGCATTTT. Protein product: CASSLDGISNQPQHF.

V is TRBV6-6 and J is TRBJ2-1, with 7 nucleotides matching TRBD2. The CDR3 totals 15 residues. The J segment lost 9 bases and the V segment lost 5 bases, leaving 13 bases of the junction unmatched. Germline V CDR1 and CDR2: MNHNY, SVGAGI (reference sequence). CDR3 DNA: TGTGCCAGCAGTGCAACGGCGGGGGTACAAGGTGAGCAGTTCTTC. Amino acid sequence: CASSATAGVQGEQFF.

The chain combines TRBV11-3 with TRBJ2-1, with 11 nucleotides matching TRBD1. The CDR3 has 15 amino acids. The germline V gene encodes CDR1 SGHNT and CDR2 YENEEA. V lost 4 bases, J lost 7 bases, and 6 bases stayed unmatched. The DNA of the CDR3 is TGTGCCAGCAGCTCCCCCGGGACAGGGGGGAATGAGCAGTTCTTC. Its translation is CASSSPGTGGNEQFF.

The chain uses TRBV7-9 and TRBJ2-7, with 7 bases matching TRBD2. Germline loops: CDR1 SEHNR, CDR2 FQNEAQ (reference sequence). The CDR3 runs 13 residues. After removal of 3 bases from V and 7 bases from J, the junction contained 6 bases not matched to a gene. CDR3 DNA sequence: TGTGCCAGCAGCTTCCTCGGGGAGGGGGAGCAGTACTTC. Its protein is CASSFLGEGEQYF.

The chain has TRBV5-4 and TRBJ2-5; 8 nucleotides align to TRBD2. The V and J ends lost 4 bases and 0 bases, in that order; junction bases with no gene match: 8. The CDR3 has 16 amino acids. Per the germline V gene, CDR1 is SGHNT and CDR2 is YYREEE (reference sequence). CDR3 coding DNA: TGTGCCAGCAGCCCCGGGGGGGGCTTGTACCAAGAGACCCAGTACTTC. It yields the protein CASSPGGGLYQETQYF.

The gene calls are TRBV7-3 and TRBJ2-4; 7 bases are shared with TRBD2. Per germline, CDR1 SGHTA and CDR2 FQGTGA. The CDR3 consists of 17 residues. Trimming at V came to 0 bases and at J to 1 base, leaving 6 bases not matched to a gene. CDR3 in DNA: TGTGCCAGCAGCTTAACGCCCCTGGGGGGGGCCAAAAACATTCAGTACTTC. This translates into CASSLTPLGGAKNIQYF.

The rearrangement joins TRBV7-2 to TRBJ2-7, with D tentatively TRBD1 (6 bases). The CDR3 contains 16 residues. Germline CDR1 reads SGHTA; CDR2 reads FQGNSA. V lost 2 bases and J 2 bases, leaving 16 bases between the germline ends. The CDR3 here is CASSLLGRGAPYEQYF. The CDR3 DNA reads as TGTGCCAGCAGCTTATTGGGCAGGGGAGCGCCCTACGAGCAGTACTTC.

V and J are TRBV7-2 and TRBJ1-2; D is unresolved. The CDR3 loop spans 14 amino acids. The germline V gene has CDR1 SGHTA and CDR2 FQGNSA. V was cut by 1 base and J by 7 bases, with 13 bases left in between. The CDR3: CASSLGEAGSGYTF. In nucleotides, the CDR3 is TGTGCCAGCAGCTTAGGGGAGGCGGGGTCTGGCTACACCTTC.

The genes are TRBV10-3 and TRBJ1-1; 12 bases fit TRBD1. J gave up 1 base and V 5 bases, and 8 bases lay outside the gene matches. Germline V CDR1 and CDR2: ENHRY, SYGVKD. The CDR3 is made up of 17 amino acids. The CDR3 region is CAISTGQGAGGNTEAFF. DNA for the CDR3: TGTGCCATCAGTACGGGACAGGGGGCCGGAGGGAACACTGAAGCTTTCTTT.

The chain is built from TRBV9 and TRBJ1-4, with D uncertain. V dropped 4 bases and J dropped 5 bases, with 18 bases sitting between them. Germline CDR1 and CDR2: SGDLS and YYNGEE. The CDR3 extends over 16 amino acids. The CDR3 DNA is TGTGCCAGCAGCACACGACCGACAAGGCTGAATGAAAAACTGTTTTTT. It specifies CASSTRPTRLNEKLFF. Filled out from reference TRBV9 and TRBJ1-4, the complete variable domain reads DSGVTQTPKHLITATGQRVTLRCSPRSGDLSVYWYQQSLDQGLQFLIQYYNGEERAKGNILERFSAQQFPDLHSELNLSSLELGDSALYFCASSTRPTRLNEKLFFGSGTQLSVL.

The J gene is TRBJ1-6, the V gene TRBV6-5; a weak D match, TRBD1 (6 bases). The CDR3 length is 15 residues. V lost 2 bases to trimming and J lost 10 bases, with 15 bases between them. Germline values: CDR1 MNHEY, CDR2 SVGAGI. CDR3 bases: TGTGCCAGCAGTTACGAAGGGGGGTACTGGTCACCCCTCCACTTT. Protein sequence: CASSYEGGYWSPLHF.

This clone was seen a few times. The V gene is TRBV11-3, the J gene TRBJ1-2, with 8 positions matching TRBD1. The junction had 8 bases not matched to a gene; V was cut back by 5 bases and J by 6 bases. The length of the CDR3 is 14 residues. Germline loops: CDR1 SGHNT, CDR2 YENEEA. The CDR3 loop is CASSPLQGVDGYTF. As DNA, the CDR3 is TGTGCCAGCAGCCCCCTACAGGGGGTTGATGGCTACACCTTC.

The J gene is TRBJ2-1, the V gene TRBV15; 8 nucleotides match TRBD2. CDR3 length: 15 residues. Germline V CDR1 and CDR2: LNHNV, YYDKDF (reference sequence). Losses at the gene ends were 1 base for V and 7 bases for J; bases not matched to a gene: 6. The CDR3 sequence: CATSRVQREYNEQFF. CDR3 nucleotides: TGTGCCACCAGCAGAGTCCAGCGGGAGTATAATGAGCAGTTCTTC.

The gene calls are TRBV2 and TRBJ1-3; D is unclear. Germline V gene data show CDR1 as SNHLY and CDR2 as FYNNEI. CDR3 size: 13 residues. Deletions cut 8 bases from V and 2 bases from J, with 10 bases between. This CDR3 reads CASGLTAGNTIYF. CDR3 DNA: TGTGCCAGCGGTCTTACAGCTGGAAACACCATATATTTT.